A selection of T cell receptor beta chains follows, all from one sample in a study of shared clonotypes between healthy human individuals. The protocol was immunoSEQ multiplex PCR, while the TCRdb copy is restricted to in-frame clones and leaves out a portion. The sample has about half a million clones; 70% to 80% are singletons. Sequences were obtained from PBMCs. These receptors were collected from a middle-aged woman in good health. Some clones in this sample may be carry-over from other donors' samples. The CDR3 runs from the conserved cysteine through the conserved F or W. Fields, in order: clone size, V gene, J gene, D gene, CDR3 DNA, CDR3 protein. D genes are given only for firm matches. Size tells how often a clone was seen (once, few, many) or the class of an expanded clone, and some rows leave it out.

-	TRBV7-6	TRBJ2-1	TRBD2	TGTGCCAGCAGCTTCTCCGGGACTAGCGGAAGCTTAGGGCAGAATGAGCAGTTCTTC	CASSFSGTSGSLGQNEQFF
-	TRBV2	TRBJ2-3	TRBD2	TGTGCCAGCAGATTACTAGCGGGAGGCGCAGATACGCAGTATTTT	CASRLLAGGADTQYF
-	TRBV5-1	TRBJ1-3	-	TGCGCCAGCAGCTTGGTGGGGGCGACGTCTGGAAACACCATATATTTT	CASSLVGATSGNTIYF
many	TRBV6-1	TRBJ1-2	-	TGTGCCAGCAGTTTACGTCCTACCTCGGGCTACACCTTC	CASSLRPTSGYTF
few	TRBV11-3	TRBJ2-7	TRBD1	TGTGCCAGCAGCTTAGGGACCGGACAGGTCTACGAGCAGTACTTC	CASSLGTGQVYEQYF
-	TRBV28	TRBJ2-7	TRBD2	TGTGCCAGCAGTTTCTTGGGACTAGCGGGCACCGAAGGCTACGAGCAGTACTTC	CASSFLGLAGTEGYEQYF
-	TRBV5-1	TRBJ2-5	TRBD2	TGCGCCAGCGCCCTCGGCGGGAATAGCGGGAGTGGGGAGACCCAGTACTTC	CASALGGNSGSGETQYF
once	TRBV6-6	TRBJ1-5	TRBD1	TGTGCCAGCGGAGCAGGGGGCAAGCCCCAGCATTTT	CASGAGGKPQHF
once	TRBV19	TRBJ2-3	-	TGTGCCAGTAGTACGACGATAGCGAGAACTAGCACAGATACGCAGTATTTT	CASSTTIARTSTDTQYF
-	TRBV7-2	TRBJ2-7	-	TGTGCCAGCAGCTTACGCGGGACAATGGTCGAGCAGTACTTC	CASSLRGTMVEQYF
-	TRBV12-5	TRBJ2-1	TRBD1	TGTGCTAGTGGGGGACAGGGGTATAATGAGCAGTTCTTC	CASGGQGYNEQFF
-	TRBV11-2	TRBJ2-1	TRBD2	TGTGCCAGCAGCTTAGTTGGGGGGGGCTACAATGAGCAGTTCTTC	CASSLVGGGYNEQFF
-	TRBV19	TRBJ1-5	-	TGTGCCAGTAGTAAGAATGTGGGTTTCGATCAGCCCCAGCATTTT	CASSKNVGFDQPQHF
-	TRBV15	TRBJ1-5	TRBD1	TGTGCCACCAGATCTGGACAGGGGGGCAATCAGCCCCAGCATTTT	CATRSGQGGNQPQHF
-	TRBV9	TRBJ1-2	-	TGTGCCAGCATCCCTCTTCTAGATGGCTACACCTTC	CASIPLLDGYTF
-	TRBV5-6	TRBJ2-7	TRBD2	TGTGCCAGCAGCTTGTGGACGGAGCGGGGGTACTCCTACGAGCAGTACTTC	CASSLWTERGYSYEQYF
-	TRBV27	TRBJ1-5	TRBD1	TGTGCCACCCAGAAAACCGGGACAGACAATCAGCCCCAGCATTTT	CATQKTGTDNQPQHF
-	TRBV9	TRBJ2-1	-	TGTGCCAGCAGCGTAGAGGGGATCTCGGGGCAGTTCTTC	CASSVEGISGQFF
-	TRBV9	TRBJ1-2	TRBD1	TGTGCCAGCAGCGTTGACTCGGGACAGGGAAGTGGCTACACCTTC	CASSVDSGQGSGYTF
-	TRBV15	TRBJ1-5	TRBD1	TGTGCCACCAGCAGAGATCCAGGACAGGGGAATCAGCCCCAGCATTTT	CATSRDPGQGNQPQHF
-	TRBV4-1	TRBJ1-5	-	TGCGCCAGCAGCTTAGGGGTGGGACAGCCCCAGCATTTT	CASSLGVGQPQHF
-	TRBV29-1	TRBJ1-5	TRBD1	TGCAGCTCGAGGAGAACAGGGGGTTATGGGGTTAATCAGCCCCAGCATTTT	CSSRRTGGYGVNQPQHF
-	TRBV6-1	TRBJ1-2	-	TGTGCCAGCAGTCCGTGGGAGGGCGACGTTAATGGCTACACCTTC	CASSPWEGDVNGYTF
few	TRBV30	TRBJ2-2	TRBD2	TGTGCCTGGGTCCAGCGGGGGTACACCGGGGAGCTGTTTTTT	CAWVQRGYTGELFF
-	TRBV6-1	TRBJ1-2	-	TGTGCCAGCACCCTGGGCCCAGGGGCCAACTATGGCTACACCTTC	CASTLGPGANYGYTF
once	TRBV6-1	TRBJ2-6	-	TGTGCCAGCAGTGAGGTTACAGGGGCCAACGTCCTGACTTTC	CASSEVTGANVLTF
-	TRBV13	TRBJ2-2	TRBD1	TGTGCCAGCAGCCACCCCGGACAGGGAAACACCGGGGAGCTGTTTTTT	CASSHPGQGNTGELFF
few	TRBV2	TRBJ2-7	-	TGTGCCAGCAGTGGAAGGGACCTGCAGTACTTC	CASSGRDLQYF
-	TRBV6-1	TRBJ2-5	-	TGTGCCAGCGCGCGGGACAGCGAAGAGACCCAGTACTTC	CASARDSEETQYF
-	TRBV2	TRBJ2-2	-	TGTGCCAGCAGTGTACGGGTTACGGTCGGGGAGCTGTTTTTT	CASSVRVTVGELFF
-	TRBV27	TRBJ2-1	TRBD2	TGTGCCAGCAGTCAAACTAGCGGGAGTTCGTATGAGCAGTTCTTC	CASSQTSGSSYEQFF
-	TRBV2	TRBJ1-4	-	TGTGCCAGCAGTGCTCAGGGGTCTAATGAAAAACTGTTTTTT	CASSAQGSNEKLFF
-	TRBV2	TRBJ2-5	-	TGTGCCAGCAGTGCCGGGTTGATAGACCAAGAGACCCAGTACTTC	CASSAGLIDQETQYF
-	TRBV4-3	TRBJ1-1	-	TGCGCCAGCAGCCAAGGGGGGAAGATGGACACTGAAGCTTTCTTT	CASSQGGKMDTEAFF
-	TRBV11-2	TRBJ2-2	TRBD2	TGTGCCAGCAGACGCCCTAGCGGGAGAAACACCGGGGAGCTGTTTTTT	CASRRPSGRNTGELFF
-	TRBV4-3	TRBJ2-2	-	TGCGCCAGCAGCCAAGATGTAGGATGGGGCACCGGGGAGCTGTTTTTT	CASSQDVGWGTGELFF
once	TRBV27	TRBJ1-5	-	TGTGCCAGCAGGCCGGACGGGGGGCGAGGGCAGCCCCAGCATTTT	CASRPDGGRGQPQHF
-	TRBV7-8	TRBJ2-7	-	TGTGCCAGCACCCAGCGCGTAGCGGCCTCCTACGAGCAGTACTTC	CASTQRVAASYEQYF
once	TRBV30	TRBJ2-1	-	TGTGCCTGGAGTAGAGGAAGATTCGATGAGCAGTTCTTC	CAWSRGRFDEQFF
-	TRBV4-2	TRBJ2-3	-	TGTGCCAGCAGCCAAGAGGTCCTGGCCACAGATACGCAGTATTTT	CASSQEVLATDTQYF
-	TRBV4-1	TRBJ2-2	TRBD2	TGCGCCAGCAGCCAAGTCGGACTAGTACCTTTCCCAAACACCGGGGAGCTGTTTTTT	CASSQVGLVPFPNTGELFF
-	TRBV7-8	TRBJ1-2	-	TGTGCCAGCAGCTTAGCGGGAAGCCTGGGGTATGGCTACACCTTC	CASSLAGSLGYGYTF
-	TRBV28	TRBJ1-1	-	TGTGCCAGCAGTTTATTCCAGGGGACTTTCTTT	CASSLFQGTFF
-	TRBV27	TRBJ2-7	-	TGTGCCAGCAGAAGGGACCCTTACTACGAGCAGTACTTC	CASRRDPYYEQYF
-	TRBV5-1	TRBJ1-1	-	TGCGCCAGCAGCCGGGAGGATAACACTGAAGCTTTCTTT	CASSREDNTEAFF
-	TRBV28	TRBJ2-3	TRBD1	TGTGCCAGCAGCGGTTCCGGGACAGCGTACACAGATACGCAGTATTTT	CASSGSGTAYTDTQYF
-	TRBV4-3	TRBJ2-7	TRBD1	TGCGCCAGCAGCCAAGGACAGGGCTCCTACGAGCAGTACTTC	CASSQGQGSYEQYF